This TCR beta chain is from a study of Graves' ophthalmopathy and Graves' hyperthyroidism (dated by TCRdb to 2016 to 2019). A note on the overall study: Peripheral blood was collected at initial diagnosis, prior to any treatment. To tell Graves' ophthalmopathy apart from Graves' hyperthyroidism, and to predict which patients would progress to ophthalmopathy, the study relied on TCR beta repertoire signatures. In total, 135 blood samples were TCR-sequenced: 40 to 45 ophthalmopathy, some 75 hyperthyroidism and 17 hyperthyroidism-to-ophthalmopathy patients. A discovery set of 100 or so patients (43 ophthalmopathy, 57 stable hyperthyroidism) was enrolled to explore V-J signatures distinguishing ophthalmopathy from hyperthyroidism. An independent validation cohort was composed of some 19 hyperthyroidism patients and 17 patients who later progressed from hyperthyroidism to ophthalmopathy. In roughly 6 hyperthyroidism patients, the T-cell repertoire of thyroid tissue was compared with the T-cell repertoire of blood. Following sample collection, hyperthyroidism patients were given methimazole at a starting dose of 30 mg daily, and ophthalmopathy patients were given high-dose intravenous methylprednisolone.

V loses 11 bases of germline sequence and J loses 0 bases, and the interval between the two ends is 8 bases. For CDR1 and CDR2, the germline V gene lists SGHTA and FQGNSA. Reading from cysteine to phenylalanine, the CDR3 counts 11 amino acids. The entry retains the CDR3 DNA only, 33 bases that are in frame from base 1. Turning to this clonotype: There is no known antigen for this receptor. No much larger clonotype is one base removed from it; base qualities were not supplied.

Overall results and qualifications from the work: In validation, the model predicted ophthalmopathy progression with 70.59% sensitivity and roughly 72% specificity; roughly 12 predicted patients were CT-confirmed with GO in a median of roughly 6.8 months. Most of the expanded thyroid clonotypes with a frequency above 0.001 were also detected in blood, and it was suggested that the thyroid immune response may be reflected by blood repertoires. In cross-validation, the 13-signature model distinguished ophthalmopathy from stable hyperthyroidism with just over 85% sensitivity and around 82% specificity, and in the test set the corresponding values were about 80% and 75%. No statistical method was used to set the sample size in advance, and the investigators knew which group each participant was assigned to.

The ophthalmopathy patients had moderately to severely active disease, with a Clinical Activity Score of 3 or higher, a NOSPECS grade of 4 or higher, and a disease duration of less than 3 months. Patients were excluded if they had other autoimmune diseases, uncontrolled infections, pregnancy or lactation. Clinical symptoms, serum thyroxine, TRAb, thyroid ultrasound and orbital computed tomography were used for diagnosis. Ficoll-Paque density gradient centrifugation was used to isolate PBMCs from approximately 10 ml of fresh peripheral blood. Total RNA was extracted with Trizol reagent and quality-checked on an Agilent 2100 Bioanalyzer. For repertoire sequencing, the TCR beta CDR3 regions were amplified from RNA transcripts. HTBI primers and the Qiagen OneStep RT-PCR kit were used in a first-round RT-PCR, which was followed by a second-round multiplex PCR, size selection and purification. Sequencing of the libraries was carried out on an Illumina HiSeq2000 in paired-end mode with 100 bp reads. Processing in the source paper ran as follows. Reads were processed with SOAPnuke, discarding reads with adapters, uncalled bases, mean Phred below 15, or no exact constant-primer or identifier match. High-quality paired reads were merged with COPE v1.2.5. Each unique nucleotide sequence was treated as a clonotype, and MiTCR v1.1 was used to align the clonotypes to the IMGT TRB V, D and J references. The analysis was limited to V-J combinations with a frequency above 0.0001, which together covered over 99% of the repertoires. A TCR clonal expansion and chaos score per V-J combination was defined as the ratio of F50 clonal expansion to chaos observed in the TCRdist matrix. Welch's t-statistics and random forest were used to reduce the features to 10 to 15 V-J combinations, which were then used as input to a naive Bayes classifier. Thyroid-blood repertoire similarity was quantified with the Morisita-Horn index. Through fastp at Q25 and MiXCR, TCRdb rebuilt clones from the public reads, retaining in-frame beta chains. Each entry is one CDR3 protein sequence, shown with its most common DNA and genes. These V and J calls originate from TCRdb's pipeline instead of the authors' own analysis. The sample table shows hundreds of thousands of distinct CDR3 sequences, and around 40% are seen once. The leading ten clones occupy approximately 46% of the sample.

This receptor chain uses TRBV7-2 and TRBJ2-7; tentative D gene TRBD2, with 5 bases matching. The TCR originated in an adult man with Graves' ophthalmopathy. The sequencing sample was made of peripheral blood. The DNA sequence is TGTGCCCGGGGTTACTCCTACGAGCAGTACTTC. Translation gives CARGYSYEQYF.